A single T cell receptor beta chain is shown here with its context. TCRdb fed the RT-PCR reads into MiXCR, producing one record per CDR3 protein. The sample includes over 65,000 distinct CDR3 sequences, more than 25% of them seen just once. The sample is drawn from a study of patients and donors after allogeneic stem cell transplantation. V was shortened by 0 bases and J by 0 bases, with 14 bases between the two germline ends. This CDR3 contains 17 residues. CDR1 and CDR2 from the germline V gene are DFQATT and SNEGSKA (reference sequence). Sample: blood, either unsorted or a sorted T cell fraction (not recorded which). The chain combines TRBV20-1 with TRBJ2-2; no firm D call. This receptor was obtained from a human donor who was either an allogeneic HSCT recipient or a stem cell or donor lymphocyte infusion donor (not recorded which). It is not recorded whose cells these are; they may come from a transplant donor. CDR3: CSARDPARASNTGELFF. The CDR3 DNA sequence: TGCAGTGCTAGAGATCCCGCGCGCGCCTCGAACACCGGGGAGCTGTTTTTT.